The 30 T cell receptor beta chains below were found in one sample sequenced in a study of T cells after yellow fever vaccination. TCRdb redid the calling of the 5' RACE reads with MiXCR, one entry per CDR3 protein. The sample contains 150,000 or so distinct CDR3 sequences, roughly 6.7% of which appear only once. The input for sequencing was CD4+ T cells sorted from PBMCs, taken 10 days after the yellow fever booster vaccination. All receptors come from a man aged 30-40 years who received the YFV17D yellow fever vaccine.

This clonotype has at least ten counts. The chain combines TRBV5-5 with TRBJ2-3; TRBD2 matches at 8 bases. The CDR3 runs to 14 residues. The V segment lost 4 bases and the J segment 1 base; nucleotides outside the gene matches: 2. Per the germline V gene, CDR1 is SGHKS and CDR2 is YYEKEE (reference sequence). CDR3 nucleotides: TGTGCCAGCAGCCCCGGGAGGGGCACAGATACGCAGTATTTT. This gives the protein CASSPGRGTDTQYF.

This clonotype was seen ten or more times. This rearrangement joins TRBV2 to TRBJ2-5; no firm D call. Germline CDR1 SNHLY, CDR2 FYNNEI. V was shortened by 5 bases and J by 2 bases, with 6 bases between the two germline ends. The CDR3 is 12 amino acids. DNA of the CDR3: TGTGCCAGCAGTCCCGTTCAAGAGACCCAGTACTTC. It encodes CASSPVQETQYF.

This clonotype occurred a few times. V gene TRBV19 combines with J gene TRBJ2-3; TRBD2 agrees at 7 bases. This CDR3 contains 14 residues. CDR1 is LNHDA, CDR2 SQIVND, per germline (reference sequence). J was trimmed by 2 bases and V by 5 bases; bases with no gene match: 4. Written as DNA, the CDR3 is TGTGCCAGTAGTTCTAGCGGCTACACAGATACGCAGTATTTT. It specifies CASSSSGYTDTQYF.

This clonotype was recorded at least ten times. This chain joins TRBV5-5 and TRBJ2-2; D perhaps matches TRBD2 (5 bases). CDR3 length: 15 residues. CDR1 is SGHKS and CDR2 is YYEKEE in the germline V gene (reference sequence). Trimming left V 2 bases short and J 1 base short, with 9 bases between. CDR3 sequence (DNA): TGTGCCAGCAGCTTCTACGGGAAGAACACCGGGGAGCTGTTTTTT. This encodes CASSFYGKNTGELFF.

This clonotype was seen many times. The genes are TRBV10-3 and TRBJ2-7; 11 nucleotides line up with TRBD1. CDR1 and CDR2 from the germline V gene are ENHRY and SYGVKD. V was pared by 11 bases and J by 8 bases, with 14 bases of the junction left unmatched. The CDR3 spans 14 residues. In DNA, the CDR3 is TGTGCCGGCTCATCGGACAGGGGGCCCCACAAGCAGTACTTC. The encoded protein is CAGSSDRGPHKQYF.

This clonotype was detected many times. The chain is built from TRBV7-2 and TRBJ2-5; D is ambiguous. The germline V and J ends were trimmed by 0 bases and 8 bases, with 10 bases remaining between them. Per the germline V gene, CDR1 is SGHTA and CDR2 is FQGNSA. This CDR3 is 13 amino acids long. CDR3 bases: TGTGCCAGCAGCTTAGCGGCCGCGGAAACCCAGTACTTC. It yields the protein CASSLAAAETQYF.

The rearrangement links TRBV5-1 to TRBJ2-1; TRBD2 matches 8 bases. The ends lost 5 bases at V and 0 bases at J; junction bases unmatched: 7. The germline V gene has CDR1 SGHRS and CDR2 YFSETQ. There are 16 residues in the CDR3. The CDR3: CASRPLAGSSYNEQFF. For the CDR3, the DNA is TGCGCCAGCAGACCCTTAGCGGGGAGCTCCTACAATGAGCAGTTCTTC.

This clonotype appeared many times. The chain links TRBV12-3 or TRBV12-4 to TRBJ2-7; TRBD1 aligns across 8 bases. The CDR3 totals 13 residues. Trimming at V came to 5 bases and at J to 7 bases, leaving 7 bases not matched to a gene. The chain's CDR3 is CASSPTGDMEQYF. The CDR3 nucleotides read TGTGCCAGCAGTCCGACAGGGGACATGGAGCAGTACTTC.

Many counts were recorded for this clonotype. This CDR3 reads CASSLATIQYF. CDR3 nucleotide sequence: TGTGCCAGCAGCTTAGCAACCATTCAGTACTTC. The V call is TRBV7-9, the J call TRBJ2-4; D gene unclear. The germline V and J ends were trimmed by 0 bases and 9 bases, with 3 bases remaining between them. CDR1 and CDR2 from the germline V gene are SEHNR and FQNEAQ (reference sequence). This CDR3 spans 11 amino acids.

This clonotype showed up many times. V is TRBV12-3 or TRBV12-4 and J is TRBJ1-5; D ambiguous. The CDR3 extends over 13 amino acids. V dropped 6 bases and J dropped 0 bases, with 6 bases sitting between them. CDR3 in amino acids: CASSWGSNQPQHF. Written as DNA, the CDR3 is TGTGCCAGCAGCTGGGGTAGCAATCAGCCCCAGCATTTT.

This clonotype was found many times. In DNA form, the CDR3 reads TGTGCCAGCAGCCGACACGGGGGACTTTATGGCTACACCTTC. Protein sequence: CASSRHGGLYGYTF. The V call is TRBV12-3 or TRBV12-4, the J call TRBJ1-2; tentatively, D is TRBD1 (5 bases). The CDR3 has 14 amino acids. V shed 6 bases and J shed 5 bases, with 16 bases lying between them.

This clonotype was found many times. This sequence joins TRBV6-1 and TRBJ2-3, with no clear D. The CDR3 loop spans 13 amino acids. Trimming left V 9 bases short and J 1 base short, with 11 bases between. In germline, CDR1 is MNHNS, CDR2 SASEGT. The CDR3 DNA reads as TGTGCCAGTACGGAGCCGGGCACAGATACGCAGTATTTT. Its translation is CASTEPGTDTQYF.

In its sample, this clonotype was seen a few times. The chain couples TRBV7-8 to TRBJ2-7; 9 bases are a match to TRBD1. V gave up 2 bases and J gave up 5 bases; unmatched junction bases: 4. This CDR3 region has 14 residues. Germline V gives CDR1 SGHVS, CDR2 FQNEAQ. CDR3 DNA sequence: TGTGCCAGCAGCTTAAGTTGGACAGGGGACGAGCAGTACTTC. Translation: CASSLSWTGDEQYF.

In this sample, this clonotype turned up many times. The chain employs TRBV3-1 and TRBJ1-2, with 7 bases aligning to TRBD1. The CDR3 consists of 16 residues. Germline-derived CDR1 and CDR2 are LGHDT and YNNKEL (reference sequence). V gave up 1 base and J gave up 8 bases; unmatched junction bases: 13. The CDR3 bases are TGTGCCAGCAGCCAAGGGGGGACAGTTGGGACGAAGGGCTACACCTTC. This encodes CASSQGGTVGTKGYTF.

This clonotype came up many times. The CDR3 DNA is TGTGCCACCATAGGCAGGGAGACAGATACGCAGTATTTT. It specifies CATIGRETDTQYF. The V call is TRBV24-1, the J call TRBJ2-3; TRBD1 or TRBD2 may be the D gene (5 bases each). This CDR3 spans 13 amino acids. Germline V gene sequence: CDR1 KGHDR, CDR2 SFDVKD. Deletions cut 8 bases from V and 3 bases from J, with 11 bases between.

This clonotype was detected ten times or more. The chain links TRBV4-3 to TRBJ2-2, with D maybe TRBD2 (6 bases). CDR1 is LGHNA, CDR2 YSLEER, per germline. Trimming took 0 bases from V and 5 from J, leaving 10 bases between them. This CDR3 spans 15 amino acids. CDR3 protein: CASSQEGGVTGELFF. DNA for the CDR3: TGCGCCAGCAGCCAAGAGGGAGGAGTAACCGGGGAGCTGTTTTTT.

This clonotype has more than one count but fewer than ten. The chain's CDR3 is CASSQEMGVNTIYF. The CDR3 bases are TGTGCCAGCAGCCAAGAGATGGGGGTAAACACCATATATTTT. This rearrangement joins TRBV3-1 to TRBJ1-3, with a tentative D call TRBD1 (5 bases). CDR1 is LGHDT and CDR2 is YNNKEL in the germline V gene (reference sequence). The CDR3 extends over 14 amino acids. Trimming cost V 0 bases and J 6 bases, with 9 bases left between them.

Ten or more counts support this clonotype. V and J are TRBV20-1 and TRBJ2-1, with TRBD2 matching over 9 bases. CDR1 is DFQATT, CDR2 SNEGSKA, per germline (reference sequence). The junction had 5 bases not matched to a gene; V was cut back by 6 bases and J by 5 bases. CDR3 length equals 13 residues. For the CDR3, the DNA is TGCAGTGCGGACGGACTAGCGAACAATGAGCAGTTCTTC. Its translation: CSADGLANNEQFF.

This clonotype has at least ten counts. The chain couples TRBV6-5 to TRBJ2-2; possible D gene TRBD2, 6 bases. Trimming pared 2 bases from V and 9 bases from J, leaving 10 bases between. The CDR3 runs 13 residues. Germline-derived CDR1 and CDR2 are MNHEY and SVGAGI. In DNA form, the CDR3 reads TGTGCCAGCAGTTACGGCGGGGCTCGGGAGCTGTTTTTT. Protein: CASSYGGARELFF.

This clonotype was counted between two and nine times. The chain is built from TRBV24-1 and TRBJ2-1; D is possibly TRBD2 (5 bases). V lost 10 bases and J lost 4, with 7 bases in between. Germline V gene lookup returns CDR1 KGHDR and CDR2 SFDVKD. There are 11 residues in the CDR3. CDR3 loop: CATEGYNEQFF. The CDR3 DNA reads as TGTGCCACTGAGGGATACAATGAGCAGTTCTTC.

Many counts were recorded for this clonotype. DNA for the CDR3: TGTGCCAGCAGCTTTCGGACGGGAGACGAGCAGTACTTC. Its translation: CASSFRTGDEQYF. This chain joins TRBV7-2 and TRBJ2-7, with a possible D match to TRBD2 (6 bases). V was shortened by 3 bases and J by 5 bases, with 11 bases between the two germline ends. The CDR3 length is 13 residues. Germline V CDR1 and CDR2: SGHTA, FQGNSA.

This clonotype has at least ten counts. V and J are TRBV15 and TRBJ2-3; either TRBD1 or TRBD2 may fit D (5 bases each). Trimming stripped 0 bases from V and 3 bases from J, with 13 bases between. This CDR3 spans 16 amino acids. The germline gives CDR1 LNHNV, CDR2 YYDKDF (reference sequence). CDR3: CATSRDFLWGTDTQYF. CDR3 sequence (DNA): TGTGCCACCAGCAGAGATTTTTTGTGGGGGACAGATACGCAGTATTTT.

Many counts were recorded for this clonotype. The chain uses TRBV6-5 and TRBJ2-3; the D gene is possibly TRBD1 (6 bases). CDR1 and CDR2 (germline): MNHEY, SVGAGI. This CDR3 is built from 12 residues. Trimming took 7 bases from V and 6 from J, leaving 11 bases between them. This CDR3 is CASKQGSDTQYF. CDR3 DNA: TGTGCCAGCAAACAGGGCAGCGATACGCAGTATTTT.

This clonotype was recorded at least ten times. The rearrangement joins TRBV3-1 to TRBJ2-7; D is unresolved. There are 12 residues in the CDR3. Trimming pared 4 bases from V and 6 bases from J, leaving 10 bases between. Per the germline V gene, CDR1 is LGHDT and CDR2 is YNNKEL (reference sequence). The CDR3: CASSPNSREQYF. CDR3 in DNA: TGTGCCAGCAGCCCTAACTCTCGCGAGCAGTACTTC.

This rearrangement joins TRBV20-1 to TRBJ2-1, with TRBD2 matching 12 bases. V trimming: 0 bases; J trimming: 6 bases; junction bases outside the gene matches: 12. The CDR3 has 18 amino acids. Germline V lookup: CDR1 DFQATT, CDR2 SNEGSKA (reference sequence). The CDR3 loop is CSARDPLPPSGRVNEQFF. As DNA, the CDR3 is TGCAGTGCTAGAGATCCCCTTCCCCCTAGCGGGAGGGTCAATGAGCAGTTCTTC.

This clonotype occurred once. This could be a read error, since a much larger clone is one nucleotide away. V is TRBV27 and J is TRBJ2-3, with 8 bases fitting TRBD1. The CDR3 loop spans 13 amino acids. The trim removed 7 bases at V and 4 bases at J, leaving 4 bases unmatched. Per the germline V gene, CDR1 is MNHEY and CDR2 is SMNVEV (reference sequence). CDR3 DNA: TGTGCCAGCACCGCACAGGGGGCAGATACGCAGTATTTT. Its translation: CASTAQGADTQYF.

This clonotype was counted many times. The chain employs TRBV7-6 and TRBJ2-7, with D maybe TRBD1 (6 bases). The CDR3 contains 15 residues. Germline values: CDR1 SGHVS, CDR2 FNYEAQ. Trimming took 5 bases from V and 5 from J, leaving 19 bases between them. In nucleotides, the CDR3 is TGTGCCAGCAGCCCGGTGGAACACAGGGTCAACGAGCAGTACTTC. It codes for CASSPVEHRVNEQYF.

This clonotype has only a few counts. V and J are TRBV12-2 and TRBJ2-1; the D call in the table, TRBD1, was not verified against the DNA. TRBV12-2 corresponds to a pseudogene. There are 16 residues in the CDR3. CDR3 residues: CASRLPTTTGRHEQFF. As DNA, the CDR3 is TGTGCAAGTCGTCTCCCCACTACCACGGGAAGACATGAGCAGTTCTTC.

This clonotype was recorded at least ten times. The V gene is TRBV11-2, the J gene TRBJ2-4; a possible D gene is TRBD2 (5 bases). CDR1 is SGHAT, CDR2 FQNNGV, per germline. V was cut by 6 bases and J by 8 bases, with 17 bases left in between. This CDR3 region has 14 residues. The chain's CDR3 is CASRRDGSRDIQYF. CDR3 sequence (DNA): TGTGCCAGCAGACGGGATGGCAGCCGCGACATTCAGTACTTC.

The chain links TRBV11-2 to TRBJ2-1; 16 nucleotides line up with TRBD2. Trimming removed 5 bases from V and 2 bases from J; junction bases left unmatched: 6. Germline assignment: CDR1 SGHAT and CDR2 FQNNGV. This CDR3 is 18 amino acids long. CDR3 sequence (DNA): TGTGCCAGCAGCCCACCGGGACTAGCGGGAGGGGCCTACAATGAGCAGTTCTTC. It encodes CASSPPGLAGGAYNEQFF.